This T cell receptor beta chain was observed in a study of naive and memory T cell subsets. Two oligonucleotides, mixed equimolar, formed the beta constant-region primer covering TRBC1 and TRBC2. One entry per CDR3 protein, called by TCRdb with MiXCR from the UMI-ligation and nested PCR reads. The sample consists of some 83,000 distinct CDR3 sequences, under 15% of them appearing once. Concerning this clonotype itself: Its antigen is not identified.

This CDR3 comprises 13 residues. Trimming left V 4 bases short and J 5 bases short, with 12 bases between. Germline V gives CDR1 SQVTM, CDR2 ANQGSEA. General study findings and limits: Over 85% of naive TCR sequences appeared only once after error correction, unlike memory subsets.

The clonotype originates from a human donor in good health. The J gene is TRBJ1-5, the V gene TRBV29-1; TRBD1 is a possible D gene (5 bases). The specimen was central memory CD4+ T cells from blood. The DNA of the CDR3 is TGCAGCGTTGTTGTCCAGGGTGATCAGCCCCAGCATTTT. The encoded protein is CSVVVQGDQPQHF.